Listed here are 8 T cell receptor beta chains from one sample, sequenced in a study of T cells in Graves' hyperthyroidism and ophthalmopathy. The TCR beta CDR3 regions underwent amplification using RNA transcripts as the source. Using the HTBI primer set, a first-round RT-PCR was run on the TCR CDR3. MiXCR, applied by TCRdb to the multiplex PCR reads, yields one record per CDR3 protein. The data show under 400,000 distinct CDR3 sequences, roughly 15% seen once. The sample taken for sequencing was blood. The receptors derive from a woman between 55 and 75 years old with Graves' ophthalmopathy.

The chain uses TRBV7-8 and TRBJ1-2; D ambiguous. V lost 0 bases to trimming and J lost 5 bases, with 10 bases between them. Per germline, CDR1 SGHVS and CDR2 FQNEAQ. The CDR3 has 14 residues. The CDR3 DNA follows: TGTGCCAGCAGCTTAGCGCGATCACCGTATGGCTACACCTTC. It specifies CASSLARSPYGYTF.

This clonotype appeared a few times. The chain has TRBV28 and TRBJ2-3; 12 nucleotides line up with TRBD2. The V gene end was trimmed by 5 bases and the J gene end by 7 bases; junction bases not matched to a gene: 10. The CDR3 loop spans 16 amino acids. Germline values: CDR1 MDHEN, CDR2 SYDVKM. CDR3 loop: CASSPPGLAGVNTQYF. The DNA of the CDR3 is TGTGCCAGCAGTCCCCCGGGACTAGCGGGTGTAAATACGCAGTATTTT.

This clonotype occurred a few times. The CDR3 DNA is TGCAGCGTTAAAAAAGCGGGAGGGCCGGCCTTAGCCAAAAACATTCAGTACTTC. Protein product: CSVKKAGGPALAKNIQYF. V gene TRBV29-1 combines with J gene TRBJ2-4; 10 bases line up with TRBD2. The germline V gene has CDR1 SQVTM and CDR2 ANQGSEA. The CDR3 extends over 18 amino acids. V was pared by 5 bases and J by 0 bases, with 13 bases of the junction left unmatched.

This clonotype was recorded at least ten times. The chain joins TRBV30 to TRBJ2-3, with D perhaps TRBD1 or TRBD2 (5 bases each). The length of the CDR3 is 17 residues. V dropped 5 bases and J dropped 4 bases, with 25 bases sitting between them. CDR1 is GTSNPN and CDR2 is SVGIG in the germline V gene (reference sequence). CDR3 nucleotides: TGTGCCTGGGATGAAGGGGTGGGGCTAGCCCGTTCAGATACGCAGTATTTT. Residues: CAWDEGVGLARSDTQYF.

This clonotype was seen at least ten times. The chain recombines TRBV28 with TRBJ2-5; D is unclear. The CDR3 covers 12 residues. CDR1 MDHEN and CDR2 SYDVKM come from the germline V gene. Trimming took off 8 bases at V and 2 bases at J, with 9 bases between the two ends. This chain's CDR3 is CASRDPQETQYF. For the CDR3, the DNA is TGTGCCAGCCGAGACCCACAAGAGACCCAGTACTTC.

The V call is TRBV19, the J call TRBJ2-2; possibly TRBD2 for D (6 bases). The germline CDR1 and CDR2 sequences are LNHDA and SQIVND (reference sequence). V gave up 5 bases and J gave up 4 bases, with 20 bases separating them. This CDR3 region has 17 residues. This CDR3 reads CASSSRRVQGVTGELFF. CDR3 in DNA: TGTGCCAGTAGTTCACGGAGGGTTCAGGGTGTCACCGGGGAGCTGTTTTTT.

This clonotype has just a few counts. The chain couples TRBV18 to TRBJ1-2, with 8 bases aligning to TRBD1. Germline V gene lookup returns CDR1 KGHSH and CDR2 LQKENI. The V and J ends lost 3 bases and 8 bases, in that order; junction bases with no gene match: 11. The CDR3 has 15 amino acids. The CDR3 DNA reads as TGTGCCAGCTCACCGGTTTCGGACAGGGACTCCGGCTACACCTTC. Translation gives CASSPVSDRDSGYTF. The entire variable domain, with the rest obtained from reference TRBV18 and TRBJ1-2, is as follows: NAGVMQNPRHLVRRRGQEARLRCSPMKGHSHVYWYRQLPEEGLKFMVYLQKENIIDESGMPKERFSAEFPKEGPSILRIQQVVRGDSAAYFCASSPVSDRDSGYTFGSGTRLTVV.

The chain couples TRBV29-1 to TRBJ2-1; 8 positions agree with TRBD1. Looked up from germline, CDR1 is SQVTM and CDR2 is ANQGSEA. This CDR3 comprises 12 residues. V lost 6 bases and J lost 12; bases outside the gene matches: 10. Written as DNA, the CDR3 is TGCAGCGTGGTCAGGGGGCAGGGTGGGCAGTTCTTC. The encoded protein is CSVVRGQGGQFF.